The clone carrying this T cell receptor beta chain was picked up a small number of times. Its antigen is as yet unknown. The entry originates in a study of cytomegalovirus exposure and HLA in healthy donors. Overall study findings and caveats: Follow-up analysis later connected one missense variant in DCLRE1C with trimming of TCR beta V- and J-genes. TCR association rates varied by HLA locus in a later analysis, with DRB1 highest and HLA-C lowest.

Donors showed nominal health when sampled, although they likely had unrecorded immune exposures. The CDR3 extends over 14 amino acids. Germline CDR1 reads SGDLS; CDR2 reads YYNGEE. The trim removed 3 bases at V and 5 bases at J, leaving 3 bases unmatched. In the PCR, 60 Vbeta and 13 Jbeta primers were used. Sequenced by immunoSEQ multiplex PCR; TCRdb stores in-frame clones only, minus some. The sample holds around 150,000 clones, approximately 60% seen once. This clonotype was obtained from an older woman in good health and CMV-seropositive. The rearrangement joins TRBV9 to TRBJ2-1; 9 nucleotides agree with TRBD2. The sequencing input was PBMCs. In DNA form, the CDR3 reads TGTGCCAGCAGCGAACTAGCGGGCCACAATGAGCAGTTCTTC. Protein product: CASSELAGHNEQFF.